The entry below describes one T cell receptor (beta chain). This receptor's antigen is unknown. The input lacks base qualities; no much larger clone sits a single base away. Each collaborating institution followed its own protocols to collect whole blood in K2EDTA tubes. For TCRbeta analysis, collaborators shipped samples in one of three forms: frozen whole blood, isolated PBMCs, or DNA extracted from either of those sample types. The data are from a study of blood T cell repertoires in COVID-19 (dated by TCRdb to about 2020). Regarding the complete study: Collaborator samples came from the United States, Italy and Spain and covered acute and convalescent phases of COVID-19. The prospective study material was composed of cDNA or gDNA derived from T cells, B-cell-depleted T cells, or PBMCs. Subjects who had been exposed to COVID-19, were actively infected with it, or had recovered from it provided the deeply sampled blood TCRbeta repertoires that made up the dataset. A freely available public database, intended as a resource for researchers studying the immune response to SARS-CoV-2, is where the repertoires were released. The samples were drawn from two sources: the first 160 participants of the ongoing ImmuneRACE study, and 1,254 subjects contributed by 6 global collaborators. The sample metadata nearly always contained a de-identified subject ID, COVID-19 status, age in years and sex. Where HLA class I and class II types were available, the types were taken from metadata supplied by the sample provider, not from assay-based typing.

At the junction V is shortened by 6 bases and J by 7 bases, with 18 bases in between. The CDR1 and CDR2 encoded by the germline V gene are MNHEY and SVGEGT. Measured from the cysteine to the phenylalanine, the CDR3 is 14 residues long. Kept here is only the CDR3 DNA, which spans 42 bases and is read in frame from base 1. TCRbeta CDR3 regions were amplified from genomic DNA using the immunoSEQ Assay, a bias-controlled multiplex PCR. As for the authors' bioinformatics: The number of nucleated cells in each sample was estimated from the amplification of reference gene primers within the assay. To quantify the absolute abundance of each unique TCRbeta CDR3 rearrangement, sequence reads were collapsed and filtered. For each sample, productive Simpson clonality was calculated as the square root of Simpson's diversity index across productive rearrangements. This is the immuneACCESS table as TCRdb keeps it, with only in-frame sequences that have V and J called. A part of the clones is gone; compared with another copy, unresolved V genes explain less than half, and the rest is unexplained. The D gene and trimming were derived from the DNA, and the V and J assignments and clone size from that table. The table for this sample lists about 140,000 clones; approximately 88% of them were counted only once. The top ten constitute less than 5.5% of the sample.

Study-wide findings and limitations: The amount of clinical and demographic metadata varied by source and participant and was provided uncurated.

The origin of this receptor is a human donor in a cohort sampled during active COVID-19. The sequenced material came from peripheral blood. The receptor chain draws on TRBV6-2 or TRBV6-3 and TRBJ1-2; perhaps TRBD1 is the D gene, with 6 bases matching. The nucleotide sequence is TGTGCCAGCAGCCCCGACCAGGGGAGAGCTGGCTACACCTTC. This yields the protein CASSPDQGRAGYTF.